This T cell receptor beta chain was found in a study of T cell clones after liver transplantation. Study at large: As an antigen-independent comparator, third-party-reactive TCRbeta sequences came from pre-transplant mixed lymphocyte reactions. Tolerant meant at least one year fully off immunosuppression without liver enzymes above twice normal.

Study-wide findings and caveats: Rather than being deleted, graft donor-reactive T cells may have moved into the graft. In 5 of 8 subjects, circulating graft-donor-reactive CD4 TCRbeta sequences fell significantly after transplant.

Worth noting for this clone: The target antigen is unknown.

Only in-frame clones appear in the TCRdb table, and some are missing; sequencing was by immunoSEQ multiplex PCR. This table has roughly 72,000 clones, 84% appearing once. The specimen was CD4+ T cells from blood, collected less than 50 months after liver transplant. This sequence originates from a human patient who received a liver transplant. Some T cells could come from the graft donor.

This CDR3 is CASSPGQGAYEQYF. The CDR3 DNA follows: TGTGCCAGCAGCCCGGGACAGGGGGCCTACGAGCAGTACTTC. The J gene is TRBJ2-7, the V gene TRBV5-4, with 11 bases identical to TRBD1. The CDR3 has 14 amino acids. The germline gives CDR1 SGHNT, CDR2 YYREEE (reference sequence). Trimming cost V 4 bases and J 2 bases; bases outside gene matches: 2. The whole variable domain, remainder taken from reference TRBV5-4 and TRBJ2-7, is ETGVTQSPTHLIKTRGQQVTLRCSSQSGHNTVSWYQQALGQGPQFIFQYYREEENGRGNFPPRFSGLQFPNYSSELNVNALELDDSALYLCASSPGQGAYEQYFGPGTRLTVT.